This TCR beta chain was identified during a study of shared clonotypes between healthy human individuals. Study information: The donor group consisted of two women and a few men, aged 18 to 49.

Naive-designated CD8 cells lacked CD45RO, were positively enriched for CCR7, and omitted terminally differentiated effector memory CD45RA+ cells. As concerns this clone: What it binds is unknown.

In the authors' workflow: Filtering differed because ImmunoSEQ produced junction-only sequences that carried no quality scores. Clones were read by immunoSEQ multiplex PCR, and TCRdb kept only the in-frame ones, dropping some. V and J calls plus clone size are reproduced from that table; the DNA served to infer D and trimming. The sample has approximately 1.9 million clones, over 85% seen once; the top ten hold around 1.7%. Notes on the study in general: All-four-donor shared clonotypes had higher generation probabilities than non-shared clonotypes did. Sharing across several donors was seen in approximately 5.2% of naive CD4 clonotypes.

Germline V lookup: CDR1 SGHAT, CDR2 FQNNGV. Deletions cut 6 bases from V and 4 bases from J, with 12 bases between. The CDR3 runs 14 residues. The gene calls are TRBV11-2 and TRBJ1-4; D unresolved. Input material: naive CD8+ T cells from PBMCs. This clonotype originated in a man aged 18 to 30 in good health. Some clones in this sample may be carry-over from other donors' samples. CDR3 in amino acids: CASRLYGVNEKLFF. CDR3 bases: TGTGCCAGCAGGCTATATGGGGTTAATGAAAAACTGTTTTTT.